One sample yielded the 21 T cell receptor beta chains listed below, sequenced in a study of T cell clonality in common variable immunodeficiency. These receptors' antigens are unknown. Study-wide points: Reportedly, TCR beta sequences from common variable immunodeficiency showed fewer deletions and N-nucleotide insertions.

Data came from immunoSEQ multiplex PCR; TCRdb stores just in-frame clones and leaves some out. This repertoire holds some 20,000 clones, and none appear only once. The specimen sequenced was peripheral blood mononuclear cells. The receptors come from a human donor with common variable immunodeficiency.

Comments on this clone: The CDR3 goes on 3 residues after the read ends, and that part is filled in from the germline J gene. The V and J genes are TRBV7-2 and TRBJ2-5; the D gene is possibly TRBD1 (6 bases). CDR1 and CDR2 (germline): SGHTA, FQGNSA. Trimming stripped 2 bases from V and 7 bases from J, with 11 bases between. This CDR3 has 13 residues. CDR3 bases read: TGTGCCAGCAGCTTAATACAGGGTGGGACC. Amino acid sequence: CASSLIQGGT. The full CDR3 protein is CASSLIQGGTQYF.

This clone was detected a few times. The read stops 3 residues short of the end of the CDR3; the missing end is completed from the germline J gene. The V and J genes are TRBV2 and TRBJ2-5; tentative D call: TRBD2 (5 bases). This CDR3 region has 16 residues. Germline CDR1 reads SNHLY; CDR2 reads FYNNEI. V shed 0 bases and J shed 5 bases, with 16 bases lying between them. Partial CDR3 DNA: TGTGCCAGCAGTGAAGCGCTTTGGAGTTCGGGGGAGACC. Encoded protein: CASSEALWSSGET. The full CDR3 is CASSEALWSSGETQYF.

Judged by abundance, this clone is medium-sized. From the germline J gene comes the end of the CDR3, since the read stops 3 residues before it. The genes are TRBV12-3 or TRBV12-4 and TRBJ1-1; perhaps TRBD1 as D (5 bases). CDR3 length: 12 amino acids. The sequenced CDR3 bases are TGTGCCAGCAGCAACCCAAGGGCAGGG. It yields the protein CASSNPRAG. The CDR3 reads in full as CASSNPRAGAFF.

Notes on this clone: With the read ending 3 residues before the CDR3 end, the germline J gene is used to fill in that end. This sequence joins TRBV7-9 and TRBJ2-5; a possible D gene is TRBD1 (6 bases). The CDR3 length is 13 residues. Trimming took 5 bases from V and 3 from J, leaving 10 bases between them. Per the germline V gene, CDR1 is SEHNR and CDR2 is FQNEAQ (reference sequence). CDR3 residues: CASSPKGEETQYF. The part of the CDR3 DNA that was read is TGTGCCAGCAGCCCGAAGGGGGAAGAGACC.

In regard to this clone: The sequence runs out 3 residues before the end of the CDR3; the remainder is reconstructed from the germline J gene. The chain employs TRBV7-7 and TRBJ2-5, with TRBD2 identical over 11 bases. Germline CDR1 and CDR2: SSHAT and FNYEAQ (reference sequence). V gave up 5 bases and J gave up 5 bases; unmatched junction bases: 13. The CDR3 consists of 17 residues. CDR3 DNA (partial): TGTGCCAGCAGCCCGGGGGCTAGCGGGGGGTTTCTGGAGACC. Its protein product is CASSPGASGGFLET. The whole CDR3 is CASSPGASGGFLETQYF.

For this clone: Read sequence stops 3 residues before the CDR3 end, and the germline J gene provides the missing end. The chain recombines TRBV30 with TRBJ1-4; TRBD1 matches at 9 bases. The CDR3 consists of 14 residues. Germline trimming cut 0 bases from V and 7 bases from J; bases unmatched to any gene: 3. CDR1 and CDR2 from the germline V gene are GTSNPN and SVGIG (reference sequence). CDR3 protein: CAWSVGTGREKLFF. The CDR3 DNA, read in part, is TGTGCCTGGAGTGTCGGGACAGGGCGTGAAAAA.

With respect to this clone: The read comes to an end 3 residues before the CDR3 does, leaving the germline J gene to fill in the end. The chain has TRBV6-2 or TRBV6-3 and TRBJ2-3; 10 nucleotides agree with TRBD2. Unmatched junction bases numbered 5, after V lost 2 bases and J lost 6 bases. Germline V gene sequence: CDR1 MNHEY, CDR2 SVGEGT. CDR3 size: 15 residues. The CDR3 bases that were read are TGTGCCAGCAGTTACGGACTAGCGGAAAGGGATACG. Its protein is CASSYGLAERDT. The full CDR3 reads CASSYGLAERDTQYF.

To note about this clone: From the germline J gene comes the end of the CDR3, since the read stops 3 residues before it. This rearrangement joins TRBV18 to TRBJ2-7, with 8 positions matching TRBD1. The V gene's germline CDR1 is KGHSH and CDR2 LQKENI. The length of the CDR3 is 16 residues. J lost 3 bases, V lost 1 base, and 8 bases had no gene match. CDR3 residues: CASSPLTVGQGYEQYF. The covered CDR3 bases are TGTGCCAGCTCACCACTAACCGTCGGACAGGGCTACGAG. Full variable domain (rest looked up from reference TRBV18 and TRBJ2-7): NAGVMQNPRHLVRRRGQEARLRCSPMKGHSHVYWYRQLPEEGLKFMVYLQKENIIDESGMPKERFSAEFPKEGPSILRIQQVVRGDSAAYFCASSPLTVGQGYEQYFGPGTRLTVT.

To note about this clone: The sequenced fragment ends 3 residues before the CDR3 boundary, so the rest is inferred from the germline J gene. The genes are TRBV7-9 and TRBJ1-2; no definite D call. The CDR3 covers 12 residues. The V gene's germline CDR1 is SEHNR and CDR2 FQNEAQ (reference sequence). Trimming pared 6 bases from V and 4 bases from J, leaving 9 bases between. The sequenced CDR3 bases are TGTGCCAGCAGTCGAAACGGCTATGGC. Protein product: CASSRNGYG. The full CDR3 protein is CASSRNGYGYTF.

In the case of this clone: The CDR3 goes on 3 residues after the read ends, and that part is filled in from the germline J gene. J is TRBJ1-5 and V is TRBV19, with 10 bases identical to TRBD1. Trimming at V came to 5 bases and at J to 2 bases, leaving 6 bases not matched to a gene. The CDR3 has 16 residues. The germline gives CDR1 LNHDA, CDR2 SQIVND (reference sequence). The DNA read from the CDR3 is TGTGCCAGTAGTGATGGACAGGGGGGTCGCAATCAGCCC. The encoded protein is CASSDGQGGRNQP. The entire CDR3 protein is CASSDGQGGRNQPQHF. Drawing the rest from reference TRBV19 and TRBJ1-5, the complete variable domain is DGGITQSPKYLFRKEGQNVTLSCEQNLNHDAMYWYRQDPGQGLRLIYYSQIVNDFQKGDIAEGYSVSREKKESFPLTVTSAQKNPTAFYLCASSDGQGGRNQPQHFGDGTRLSIL.

Turning to this clone: Sequencing ends 3 residues short of the CDR3 end; the germline J gene provides the rest. This chain uses TRBV19 with TRBJ2-1; D might be TRBD2 (6 bases). The germline V gene encodes CDR1 LNHDA and CDR2 SQIVND (reference sequence). Trimming took 10 bases from V and 7 from J, leaving 23 bases between them. The CDR3 covers 15 residues. This CDR3 is CATKTGTGGMNEQFF. The covered CDR3 bases are TGTGCCACCAAAACCGGGACTGGAGGGATGAATGAG.

This clone was seen a handful of times. Read coverage stops 3 residues before the CDR3 terminus; the germline J gene supplies the remainder. V and J are TRBV19 and TRBJ1-4; TRBD1 might be the D (5 bases). The CDR3 has 13 residues. The V gene lost 8 bases and the J gene lost 8 bases, with 15 bases spanning the gap. Germline lookup yields CDR1 LNHDA and CDR2 SQIVND (reference sequence). CDR3 protein: CASDGALGEKLFF. The DNA read from the CDR3 is TGTGCCAGTGATGGGGCCTTAGGGGAAAAA.

This clone was seen a few times. Read coverage stops 3 residues before the CDR3 terminus; the germline J gene supplies the remainder. The chain carries TRBV2 and TRBJ2-1, with TRBD2 identical over 11 bases. The trim removed 9 bases at V and 6 bases at J, leaving 4 bases unmatched. Germline V gene data show CDR1 as SNHLY and CDR2 as FYNNEI. The CDR3 runs to 13 residues. The CDR3 DNA, read in part, is TGTGCCAGTTATAGCGGGAGGGCCAATGAG. Residues: CASYSGRANE. The entire CDR3 protein is CASYSGRANEQFF.

This clone has a handful of counts. The DNA ends 3 residues before the CDR3 does, and the rest of the CDR3 is filled in from the germline J gene. This chain uses TRBV19 with TRBJ1-6; possible D gene TRBD1, 6 bases. The length of the CDR3 is 15 residues. Germline-derived CDR1 and CDR2 are LNHDA and SQIVND (reference sequence). Trimming pared 3 bases from V and 4 bases from J, leaving 10 bases between. The CDR3 sequence: CASSIGQKYNSPLHF. The DNA read from the CDR3 is TGTGCCAGTAGTATCGGACAGAAATATAATTCACCC.

Concerning this clone: The CDR3 end lies 3 residues beyond the end of the read and is filled in from the germline J gene. The chain combines TRBV19 with TRBJ2-2, with D possibly matching TRBD2 (6 bases). CDR1 and CDR2 (germline): LNHDA, SQIVND (reference sequence). This CDR3 contains 17 residues. Trimming removed 3 bases from V and 4 bases from J, with 18 bases in between. The CDR3 loop reads CASSMTPETGVTGELFF. The CDR3 DNA, read in part, is TGTGCCAGTAGTATGACTCCCGAGACGGGGGTCACCGGGGAG.

A few counts support this clone. From the germline J gene comes the end of the CDR3, since the read stops 3 residues before it. The chain couples TRBV2 to TRBJ2-1; 9 bases agree with TRBD1. With 7 bases clipped from V and 7 bases from J, the junction kept 11 bases outside the gene matches. CDR1 SNHLY and CDR2 FYNNEI come from the germline V gene. The CDR3 spans 15 residues. Partial CDR3 DNA: TGTGCCAGCACCCGGTCCGGGACAGGGATGAATGAG. It encodes CASTRSGTGMNE. The CDR3 as a whole reads CASTRSGTGMNEQFF.

This clone was picked up a small number of times. From the germline J gene comes the end of the CDR3, since the read stops 3 residues before it. This chain uses TRBV18 with TRBJ2-3; 16 bases are a match to TRBD2. Germline V CDR1 and CDR2: KGHSH, LQKENI. The CDR3 has 16 residues. The CDR3: CASSPTVGLAGGTQYF. The CDR3 bases that were read are TGTGCCAGCTCACCTACCGTGGGACTAGCGGGAGGGACG.

With regard to this clone: Read sequence stops 3 residues before the CDR3 end, and the germline J gene provides the missing end. J is TRBJ2-3 and V is TRBV19; D may be TRBD2 (5 bases). The CDR3 loop spans 13 amino acids. The V gene lost 4 bases and the J gene lost 5 bases, with 10 bases spanning the gap. From germline, CDR1 is LNHDA and CDR2 SQIVND (reference sequence). Incomplete CDR3 DNA: TGTGCCAGTAGTAACCTCGCGGGAGATACG. Translating gives CASSNLAGDT. Given in full, the CDR3 is CASSNLAGDTQYF.

This clone was seen a handful of times. The read is 3 residues too short to cover the CDR3 end, so that end is filled in from the germline J gene. The chain uses TRBV19 and TRBJ2-7; TRBD1 matches 12 bases. The germline CDR1 and CDR2 sequences are LNHDA and SQIVND (reference sequence). This CDR3 contains 16 residues. Germline trimming cut 3 bases from V and 5 bases from J; bases unmatched to any gene: 8. The CDR3 protein is CASSIEWGQGAHEQYF. The DNA read from the CDR3 is TGTGCCAGTAGTATCGAGTGGGGACAGGGGGCCCACGAG.

Concerning this clone: The CDR3 end falls 3 residues outside the read, so it is completed with the germline J gene. The chain has TRBV30 and TRBJ1-1; D is perhaps TRBD1 (5 bases). V was cut by 3 bases and J by 6 bases, with 11 bases left in between. The germline V gene encodes CDR1 GTSNPN and CDR2 SVGIG (reference sequence). The CDR3 length is 12 residues. CDR3 protein: CAWRGQIAEAFF. The sequenced part of the CDR3 DNA is TGTGCCTGGAGGGGGCAAATCGCTGAA.

A note on this clone: The sequence runs out 3 residues before the end of the CDR3; the remainder is reconstructed from the germline J gene. V usage is TRBV6-4 and J usage is TRBJ2-3, with D possibly being TRBD1 (6 bases). Germline CDR1 MRHNA, CDR2 SNTAGT. The CDR3 loop spans 16 amino acids. V was cut by 0 bases and J by 3 bases, with 13 bases left in between. CDR3 loop: CASSDSSEQGTDTQYF. The CDR3 bases that were read are TGTGCCAGCAGTGACTCGAGTGAACAGGGAACAGATACG.